This T cell receptor beta chain was recovered during a study of T cell responses to AZD1222 COVID-19 vaccine. Clones were read by immunoSEQ multiplex PCR, and TCRdb kept only the in-frame ones, dropping some. Here the sample spans 100,000 to 110,000 clones, 92% being singletons. Per the germline V gene, CDR1 is MDHEN and CDR2 is SYDVKM. The length of the CDR3 is 11 residues. V was clipped by 3 bases and J by 2 bases, with 1 base between them. This clonotype was sampled from an adult in good health. This rearrangement joins TRBV28 to TRBJ1-2; unclear D gene. Sequenced here: peripheral blood, sampled on day 0 of AZD1222 vaccination. The CDR3 nucleotides are TGTGCCAGCAGTTTCAACTATGGCTACACCTTC. It specifies CASSFNYGYTF.